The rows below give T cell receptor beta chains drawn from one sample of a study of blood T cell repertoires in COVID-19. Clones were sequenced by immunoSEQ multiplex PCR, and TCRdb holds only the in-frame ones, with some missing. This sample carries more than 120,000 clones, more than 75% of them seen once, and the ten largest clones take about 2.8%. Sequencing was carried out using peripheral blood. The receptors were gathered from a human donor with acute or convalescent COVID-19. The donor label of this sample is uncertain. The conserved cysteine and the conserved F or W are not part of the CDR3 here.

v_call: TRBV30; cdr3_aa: AWSVARSGGNTEAF
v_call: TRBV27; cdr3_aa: ASSEALYNEQF
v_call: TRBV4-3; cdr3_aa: ASSQAKTTGTNEKLF
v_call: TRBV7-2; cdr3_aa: ASSPRRFEGYT
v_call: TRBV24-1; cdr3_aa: ATSDSIGTEAF
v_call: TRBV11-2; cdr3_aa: ASSLLMRSSTDTQY
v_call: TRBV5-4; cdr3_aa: ASSLQRSSGNTIY
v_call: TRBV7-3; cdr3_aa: ASGEQGSGYT
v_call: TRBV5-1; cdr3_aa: ASAGGQGYNEQF
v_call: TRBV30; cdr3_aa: AAGGGFQETQY
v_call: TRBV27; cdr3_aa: ASSFTSGDNEQF
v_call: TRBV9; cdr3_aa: ASSVTGWETQY
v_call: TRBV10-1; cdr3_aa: ASSYTPWGGLDTEAF
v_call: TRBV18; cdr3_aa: ASSQGQNTEAF
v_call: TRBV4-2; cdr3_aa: ASSQDAASISTDTQY
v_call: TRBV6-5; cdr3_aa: ASSSSDSGNTIY
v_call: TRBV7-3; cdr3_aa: ASSPTGVGNEQF
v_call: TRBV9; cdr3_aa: ASSARLAGTDTQY
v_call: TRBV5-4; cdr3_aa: ASSGGGANYGYT
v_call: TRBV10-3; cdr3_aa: AISERQPGQGGETQY
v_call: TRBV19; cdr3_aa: ASSRPGTSGRASWNEQF
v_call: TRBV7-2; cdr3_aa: ASIPGTSRRETQY
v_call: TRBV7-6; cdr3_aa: ASSPVAPTDSYEQY
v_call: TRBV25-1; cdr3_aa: ASSQKWTSGTLGELF
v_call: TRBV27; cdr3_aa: ASSFTTGADTQY
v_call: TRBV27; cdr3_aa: ASSPHRSQPQH
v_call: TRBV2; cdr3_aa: ASQGGLASETQY
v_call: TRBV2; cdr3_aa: ASRSRTADTQY
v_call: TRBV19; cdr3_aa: ASSRQGIGEKLF
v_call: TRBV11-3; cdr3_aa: ASSPYSGDTQY
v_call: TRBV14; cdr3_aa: ASSQETGRLVETQY
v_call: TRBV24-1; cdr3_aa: ATSDPDRFYGYT
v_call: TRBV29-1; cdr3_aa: SVVWGMRERVVNTGELF
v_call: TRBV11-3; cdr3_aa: ASSLGRGTSLTDTQY
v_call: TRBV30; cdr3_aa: AWSLRRTVEKLF
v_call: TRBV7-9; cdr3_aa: ASSLPPNNNEQF
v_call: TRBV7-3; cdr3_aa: ASSLAGMNTEAF
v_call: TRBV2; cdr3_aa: ASTRQASSGNTIY
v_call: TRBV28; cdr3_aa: ASSLRGPGGYT
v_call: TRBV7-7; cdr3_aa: ASSLGVGGAHSNYGYT
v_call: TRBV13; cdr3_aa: ASSSRDTRRTEAF
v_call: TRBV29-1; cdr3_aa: SVSGGVRAEAF